The 19 T cell receptor beta chains below come from one sample, sequenced in a study of blood T cell repertoires in COVID-19. Sequenced by immunoSEQ multiplex PCR; TCRdb stores in-frame clones only, minus some. Of some 190,000 clones in the sample, 85% to 90% were seen once. Sequencing input: peripheral blood. These receptors all come from a man aged 18 to 30 with active or convalescent COVID-19.

DNA of the CDR3: TGTGCCTGGAGTGACAGGGTTCTCGAGCCCCAGCATTTT. Translation: CAWSDRVLEPQHF. The chain joins TRBV30 to TRBJ1-5; tentative D call: TRBD1 (6 bases). V was trimmed by 1 base and J by 8 bases, leaving 12 bases between them. Germline V gene lookup returns CDR1 GTSNPN and CDR2 SVGIG (reference sequence). The CDR3 sequence is 13 residues long.

The chain combines TRBV21-1 with TRBJ2-3; TRBD1, the table's D call, was not compared with the DNA. TRBV21-1 represents a pseudogene. The length of the CDR3 is 15 residues. In nucleotides, the CDR3 is TGTGCGCAAACGAAAGGACAGAAATACACAGATACGCAGTATTTT. Amino acids: CAQTKGQKYTDTQYF.

The CDR3, as DNA: TGTGCCAGCAGCTTAGGACTAGCGGGAGGGAGCACAGATACGCAGTATTTT. Translating gives CASSLGLAGGSTDTQYF. The V and J genes are TRBV7-6 and TRBJ2-3, with TRBD2 identical over 14 bases. The junction had 0 bases not matched to a gene; V was cut back by 1 base and J by 0 bases. CDR1 SGHVS and CDR2 FNYEAQ come from the germline V gene. The CDR3 is 17 residues long.

The V gene is TRBV10-3, the J gene TRBJ1-3, with TRBD1 identical over 9 bases. The length of the CDR3 is 15 residues. V was pared by 6 bases and J by 0 bases, with 3 bases of the junction left unmatched. Germline CDR1 reads ENHRY; CDR2 reads SYGVKD. As DNA, the CDR3 is TGTGCCATCAGGGACAGGGGTAACTCTGGAAACACCATATATTTT. Translation gives CAIRDRGNSGNTIYF.

The V and J genes are TRBV4-1 and TRBJ2-1; 12 bases are a match to TRBD2. Trimming at V came to 1 base and at J to 0 bases, leaving 10 bases not matched to a gene. Germline loops: CDR1 MGHRA, CDR2 YSYEKL. The CDR3 length is 20 residues. CDR3 bases: TGCGCCAGCAGCCAAGTCAGGGGACTAGCGGGTAAAAGCTCCTACAATGAGCAGTTCTTC. It codes for CASSQVRGLAGKSSYNEQFF.

V and J are TRBV5-1 and TRBJ2-1, with 7 bases identical to TRBD2. V lost 2 bases and J lost 7; bases outside the gene matches: 15. Germline V gene data show CDR1 as SGHRS and CDR2 as YFSETQ. CDR3 length equals 17 residues. Here the CDR3 reads CASSFSVGGPSVNEQFF. The CDR3, as DNA: TGCGCCAGCAGCTTTTCTGTGGGAGGGCCCTCAGTTAATGAGCAGTTCTTC.

The chain couples TRBV6-5 to TRBJ2-5; D perhaps matches TRBD1 (6 bases). The CDR3 is 14 amino acids. Germline lookup yields CDR1 MNHEY and CDR2 SVGAGI. CDR3 sequence (DNA): TGTGTCGCAGGTCGGAGACAGGCACAAGAGACCCAGTACTTC. It encodes CVAGRRQAQETQYF.

This rearrangement joins TRBV29-1 to TRBJ2-7; 7 positions match TRBD1. V was pared by 4 bases and J by 2 bases, with 8 bases of the junction left unmatched. The germline V gene has CDR1 SQVTM and CDR2 ANQGSEA. This CDR3 is 14 amino acids long. The CDR3 DNA is TGCAGCGTTGCGTTCGACAGGGTTACCTACGAGCAGTACTTC. It specifies CSVAFDRVTYEQYF.

The chain employs TRBV27 and TRBJ1-1; D might be TRBD1 (6 bases). Per the germline V gene, CDR1 is MNHEY and CDR2 is SMNVEV (reference sequence). The CDR3 is made up of 16 amino acids. V was shortened by 6 bases and J by 2 bases, with 19 bases between the two germline ends. In DNA, the CDR3 is TGTGCCAGCAGCCTAGGCACCATAGGGGGAAACACTGAAGCTTTCTTT. This translates into CASSLGTIGGNTEAFF.

V usage is TRBV2 and J usage is TRBJ1-4; D not resolved. Trimming left V 3 bases short and J 7 bases short, with 12 bases between. Germline loops: CDR1 SNHLY, CDR2 FYNNEI. The CDR3 consists of 14 residues. DNA for the CDR3: TGTGCCAGCAGTGAGGGCAGGCAAGGTGAAAAACTGTTTTTT. It is translated as CASSEGRQGEKLFF.

The V gene is TRBV10-1, the J gene TRBJ1-5, with D possibly TRBD1 on 5 matching bases. The germline V gene has CDR1 WNHNN and CDR2 SYGVQD (reference sequence). V gave up 4 bases and J gave up 1 base, with 26 bases separating them. The CDR3 totals 20 residues. CDR3 sequence reads: CASSAWVPGAGTGSNQPQHF. The CDR3 nucleotides read TGCGCCAGCAGTGCTTGGGTCCCCGGGGCCGGGACTGGGAGCAATCAGCCCCAGCATTTT.

This clone was counted a single time. The chain combines TRBV5-8 with TRBJ1-1; D gene ambiguous. Trimming took 4 bases from V and 10 from J, leaving 11 bases between them. The CDR3 runs to 11 residues. Looked up from germline, CDR1 is SGHTS and CDR2 is YDEGEE. For the CDR3, the DNA is TGTGCCAGCAGCCGGTACACGGGAGCTTTCTTT. Its translation: CASSRYTGAFF.

The V gene is TRBV5-4, the J gene TRBJ1-2, with D perhaps matching TRBD1 (6 bases). Germline loops: CDR1 SGHNT, CDR2 YYREEE (reference sequence). The CDR3 sequence is 15 residues long. V lost 0 bases and J 6 bases, leaving 15 bases between the germline ends. CDR3 region: CASSLVHRDRHGYTF. CDR3 in DNA: TGTGCCAGCAGCTTGGTCCACAGGGATAGGCATGGCTACACCTTC.

This clone occurred once. V gene TRBV27 combines with J gene TRBJ2-7; maybe TRBD1 (8 bases). CDR1 and CDR2 from the germline V gene are MNHEY and SMNVEV (reference sequence). CDR3 length equals 16 residues. V gave up 4 bases and J gave up 0 bases, with 16 bases separating them. The CDR3 sequence is CASSSYRGGSSYEQYF. In DNA form, the CDR3 reads TGTGCCAGCAGTTCATACAGGGGGGGGAGCTCCTACGAGCAGTACTTC.

CDR3 sequence: CASRSAGGNEQFF. CDR3 in DNA: TGTGCCAGCAGATCAGCAGGGGGAAATGAGCAGTTCTTC. The chain recombines TRBV7-2 with TRBJ2-1; 7 positions match TRBD1. Germline lookup yields CDR1 SGHTA and CDR2 FQGNSA. J lost 7 bases, V lost 6 bases, and 6 bases had no gene match. The CDR3 has 13 residues.

The rearrangement joins TRBV3-1 (or the pseudogene TRBV3-2) to TRBJ2-7; D might be TRBD1 (6 bases). This CDR3 has 14 amino acids. The germline CDR1 and CDR2 sequences are LGHDT and YNNKEL (reference sequence). Trimming stripped 5 bases from V and 3 bases from J, with 14 bases between. The CDR3 sequence: CASSNGQRLYEQYF. CDR3 sequence (DNA): TGTGCCAGCAGCAACGGACAGAGACTCTACGAGCAGTACTTC.

The J gene is TRBJ2-2, the V gene TRBV11-2; 7 bases line up with TRBD1. The CDR3 consists of 15 residues. V lost 4 bases, J lost 3 bases, and 5 bases stayed unmatched. Germline V gene data show CDR1 as SGHAT and CDR2 as FQNNGV. DNA of the CDR3: TGTGCCAGCAGCTCTAACAGGGGTCACACCGGGGAGCTGTTTTTT. Its protein is CASSSNRGHTGELFF.

This rearrangement joins TRBV19 to TRBJ2-7; the D gene is possibly TRBD2 (6 bases). This CDR3 region has 17 residues. V lost 2 bases to trimming and J lost 3 bases, with 20 bases between them. Germline V gene lookup returns CDR1 LNHDA and CDR2 SQIVND (reference sequence). CDR3 nucleotides: TGTGCCAGTAGTATACGGTTTTTGGGGGGAAATAGCTACGAGCAGTACTTC. Translating gives CASSIRFLGGNSYEQYF.

The rearrangement joins TRBV28 to TRBJ1-5, with TRBD1 identical over 7 bases. V was pared by 9 bases and J by 6 bases, with 5 bases of the junction left unmatched. Germline CDR1 reads MDHEN; CDR2 reads SYDVKM. The CDR3 is 12 residues long. The CDR3 DNA is TGTGCCAGTGTACAGGGGAGTCAGCCCCAGCATTTT. Translation: CASVQGSQPQHF.